These 18 T cell receptor beta chains came from one sample sequenced in a study of CD8+ T cells in alopecia areata. Extracted RNA was reverse transcribed, and the resulting cDNA served as sequencing template. This table comes from immunoSEQ multiplex PCR, and its TCRdb copy is limited to in-frame clones, with some not included. The sample contains about 140,000 clones, 70% to 90% of which appear only once. Noted treatment: oral pan-JAK inhibitor, 5-10 mg twice daily. The material was CD8+ T cells sorted from blood, obtained at week 4, from a patient treated with tofacitinib. These receptors all stem from a human donor with alopecia areata.

The CDR3 is CASSEWEGTRYTDTQYF. The CDR3 DNA reads TGTGCCAGCAGTGAATGGGAGGGGACTCGGTACACAGATACGCAGTATTTT. The gene calls are TRBV2 and TRBJ2-3; 7 nucleotides agree with TRBD2. V lost 2 bases, J lost 2 bases, and 10 bases stayed unmatched. CDR3 length: 17 amino acids. Germline assignment: CDR1 SNHLY and CDR2 FYNNEI.

This rearrangement joins TRBV7-9 to TRBJ2-5, with TRBD2 matching over 10 bases. V lost 4 bases to trimming and J lost 5 bases; unmatched junction nucleotides: 4. This CDR3 contains 14 residues. Per germline, CDR1 SEHNR and CDR2 FQNEAQ (reference sequence). For the CDR3, the DNA is TGTGCCAGCAGCTCTAGCGGGAGTTCGGAGACCCAGTACTTC. This translates into CASSSSGSSETQYF.

The chain joins TRBV20-1 to TRBJ1-2; D remains ambiguous. V was trimmed by 5 bases and J by 8 bases, leaving 6 bases between them. Germline CDR1 DFQATT, CDR2 SNEGSKA (reference sequence). The CDR3 runs to 9 residues. This CDR3 is CSAGEGYTF. The CDR3 DNA is TGCAGTGCTGGGGAAGGCTACACCTTC.

The V and J genes are TRBV9 and TRBJ2-1, with no clear D. V was pared by 6 bases and J by 4 bases, with 20 bases between. Germline V gene lookup returns CDR1 SGDLS and CDR2 YYNGEE. This CDR3 region has 16 residues. CDR3 DNA: TGTGCCAGCACCCACTCGAAGGGCGACGCATACAATGAGCAGTTCTTC. It is translated as CASTHSKGDAYNEQFF.

The rearrangement links TRBV15 to TRBJ2-3, with D possibly matching TRBD2 (5 bases). Germline CDR1 is LNHNV and CDR2 is YYDKDF (reference sequence). This CDR3 spans 11 amino acids. V shed 11 bases and J shed 0 bases, with 6 bases lying between them. The DNA of the CDR3 is TGTGCCCGGGGAAGCACAGATACGCAGTATTTT. Translated, it gives CARGSTDTQYF.

J is TRBJ2-2 and V is TRBV30; D not certain. Germline-derived CDR1 and CDR2 are GTSNPN and SVGIG (reference sequence). V was clipped by 1 base and J by 1 base, with 4 bases between them. This CDR3 contains 13 residues. This CDR3 reads CAWSGENTGELFF. Written as DNA, the CDR3 is TGTGCCTGGAGTGGGGAGAACACCGGGGAGCTGTTTTTT.

The rearrangement links TRBV6-5 to TRBJ1-4; no clear D gene. V was pared by 0 bases and J by 8 bases, with 13 bases between. The CDR3 runs 15 residues. Germline V gene sequence: CDR1 MNHEY, CDR2 SVGAGI. The chain's CDR3 is CASSYSRGSGEKLFF. The CDR3 DNA reads as TGTGCCAGCAGTTACTCGAGAGGGTCTGGGGAAAAACTGTTTTTT.

The count of this clone is one. CDR3 in DNA: TGCAGCGCTCCATGGGGATTCGATGAGCAGTTCTTC. It translates to CSAPWGFDEQFF. J is TRBJ2-1 and V is TRBV29-1; D is unresolved. Germline V gene data show CDR1 as SQVTM and CDR2 as ANQGSEA. V lost 7 bases and J lost 8, with 15 bases in between. The CDR3 contains 12 residues.

This clone came up a few times. The rearrangement links TRBV2 to TRBJ2-7; D call uncertain. V lost 7 bases, J lost 1 base, and 8 bases lay in between. CDR3 length: 12 residues. The germline gives CDR1 SNHLY, CDR2 FYNNEI. The DNA for the CDR3 is TGTGCCAGCAATAGTGAATCCTACGAGCAGTACTTC. Its translation: CASNSESYEQYF.

In nucleotides, the CDR3 is TGCGCCAGCAGTATGACAGGGTTTTTGAACACTGAAGCTTTCTTT. It codes for CASSMTGFLNTEAFF. The genes are TRBV10-2 and TRBJ1-1; 7 bases are a match to TRBD1. This CDR3 is 15 amino acids long. J lost 0 bases, V lost 5 bases, and 6 bases had no gene match. Germline values: CDR1 WSHSY, CDR2 SAAADI.

This chain joins TRBV18 and TRBJ2-3; D gene ambiguous. The CDR3 is made up of 18 amino acids. The V gene lost 0 bases and the J gene lost 0 bases, with 16 bases spanning the gap. Germline V CDR1 and CDR2: KGHSH, LQKENI. This CDR3 is CASSPPRRRSLSTDTQYF. DNA for the CDR3: TGTGCCAGCTCACCACCGCGACGACGTTCGTTGAGCACAGATACGCAGTATTTT.

The chain employs TRBV4-1 and TRBJ1-1; D is perhaps TRBD1 (5 bases). The V end was cut by 1 base, the J end by 0 bases, with 12 bases between. Germline CDR1 MGHRA, CDR2 YSYEKL. This CDR3 has 16 amino acids. CDR3 loop: CASSQAEGLMNTEAFF. CDR3 nucleotide sequence: TGCGCCAGCAGCCAAGCTGAGGGGCTAATGAACACTGAAGCTTTCTTT.

The chain employs TRBV19 and TRBJ2-4, with D unresolved. Germline V gives CDR1 LNHDA, CDR2 SQIVND (reference sequence). V was pared by 3 bases and J by 1 base, with 7 bases between. The CDR3 contains 14 residues. CDR3 nucleotide sequence: TGTGCCAGTAGTATCTGGTGGGCCAAAAACATTCAGTACTTC. Translated: CASSIWWAKNIQYF.

The chain couples TRBV4-1 to TRBJ2-5, with D possibly being TRBD1 or TRBD2 (5 bases each). Per the germline V gene, CDR1 is MGHRA and CDR2 is YSYEKL. Between the trimmed V and J ends, which lost 1 base and 4 bases, there was a span of 13 bases. The CDR3 covers 15 residues. CDR3 region: CASSQGWGFGETQYF. The CDR3 coding sequence is TGCGCCAGCAGCCAAGGGTGGGGGTTCGGAGAGACCCAGTACTTC.

The chain couples TRBV6-5 to TRBJ2-2; D is unresolved. Germline V gene data show CDR1 as MNHEY and CDR2 as SVGAGI. The CDR3 has 14 amino acids. The ends were cut back, 0 bases at V and 4 bases at J, with 6 bases in the middle. CDR3 loop: CASSYSAATGELFF. DNA for the CDR3: TGTGCCAGCAGTTACTCGGCAGCCACCGGGGAGCTGTTTTTT.

The V gene is TRBV5-1, the J gene TRBJ2-2; D gene unclear. V was clipped by 0 bases and J by 1 base, with 4 bases between them. This CDR3 has 14 amino acids. Germline assignment: CDR1 SGHRS and CDR2 YFSETQ. The CDR3 here is CASSLAGNTGELFF. CDR3 nucleotide sequence: TGCGCCAGCAGCTTGGCTGGGAACACCGGGGAGCTGTTTTTT.

As regards this clone: Other DNA sequences of this sample code for an identical CDR3. The genes are TRBV4-1 and TRBJ2-7; TRBD1 or TRBD2 may be the D gene (5 bases each). The CDR3 is 13 residues long. Germline CDR1 and CDR2: MGHRA and YSYEKL. With 0 bases removed from V and 6 bases from J, the gap between germline ends came to 9 bases. The CDR3 sequence is CASSQDGGSEQYF. Here the CDR3 DNA reads TGCGCCAGCAGCCAAGATGGGGGAAGCGAGCAGTACTTC.

Here the CDR3 reads CASRPTDTQYF. In DNA, the CDR3 is TGTGCCAGCAGGCCTACAGATACGCAGTATTTT. This chain connects TRBV7-2 to TRBJ2-3; D is undetermined. CDR3 size: 11 residues. Germline V CDR1 and CDR2: SGHTA, FQGNSA. V lost 6 bases, J lost 3 bases, and 4 bases lay in between.